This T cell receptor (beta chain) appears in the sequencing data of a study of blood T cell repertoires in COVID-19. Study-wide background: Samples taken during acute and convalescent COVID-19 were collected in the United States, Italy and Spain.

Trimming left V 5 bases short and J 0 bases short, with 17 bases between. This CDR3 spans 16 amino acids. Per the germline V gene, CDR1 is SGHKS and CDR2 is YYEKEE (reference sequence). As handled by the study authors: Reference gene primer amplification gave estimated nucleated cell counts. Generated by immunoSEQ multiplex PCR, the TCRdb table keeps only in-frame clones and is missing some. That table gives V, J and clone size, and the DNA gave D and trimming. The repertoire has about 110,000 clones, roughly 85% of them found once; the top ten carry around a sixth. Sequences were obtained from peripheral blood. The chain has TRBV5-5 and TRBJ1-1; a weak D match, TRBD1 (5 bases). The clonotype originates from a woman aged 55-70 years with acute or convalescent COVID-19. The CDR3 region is CASSPRQGAMNTEAFF. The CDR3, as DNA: TGTGCCAGCAGTCCCCGGCAGGGCGCAATGAACACTGAAGCTTTCTTT.